These 21 T cell receptor beta chains came from one sample sequenced in a study of T-cell reconstitution after alpha-beta-depleted transplantation in children. The TCRbeta library incorporated unique molecular identifiers. TCRdb processed the PCR reads anew with MiXCR; each CDR3 protein has one entry. This table holds hundreds of thousands of distinct CDR3 sequences, roughly 8.1% found once. The specimen comprised PBMCs, mostly from graft donor cells, sampled 360 days after TCRalphabeta/CD19-depleted stem cell transplant. The receptors shown here come from a male patient under 10 years old who had a stem cell transplant for acute myeloid leukemia, so the T cells may come from the graft donor.

This clonotype was seen only a few times. The chain uses TRBV7-3 and TRBJ2-2; D is perhaps TRBD1 or TRBD2 (6 bases each). Looked up from germline, CDR1 is SGHTA and CDR2 is FQGTGA. CDR3 size: 16 residues. The germline V and J ends were trimmed by 2 bases and 4 bases, with 14 bases remaining between them. CDR3 residues: CASSLAGGSGTGELFF. As DNA, the CDR3 is TGTGCCAGCAGCTTAGCCGGGGGCAGTGGCACCGGGGAGCTGTTTTTT.

This clonotype has a count of ten or more. The chain is built from TRBV20-1 and TRBJ2-1, with D possibly TRBD2 on 5 matching bases. Germline V lookup: CDR1 DFQATT, CDR2 SNEGSKA (reference sequence). CDR3 size: 13 residues. Trimming shortened V by 6 bases and J by 4 bases, and 13 bases separated the two germline ends. Here the CDR3 DNA reads TGCAGTGCCCGAGCGGACGCTTACAATGAGCAGTTCTTC. Translating it yields CSARADAYNEQFF.

CDR3 in amino acids: CSAQVGGDVNYGYTF. The CDR3 region has the DNA TGCAGTGCCCAGGTCGGAGGGGATGTCAACTATGGCTACACCTTC. The J gene is TRBJ1-2, the V gene TRBV20-1, with a tentative D call TRBD1 (5 bases). Germline V lookup: CDR1 DFQATT, CDR2 SNEGSKA (reference sequence). The CDR3 length is 15 residues. Trimming took 6 bases from V and 2 from J, leaving 19 bases between them.

The V call is TRBV18, the J call TRBJ2-6; D not resolved. Looked up from germline, CDR1 is KGHSH and CDR2 is LQKENI. The V end lost 2 bases, the J end lost 4 bases, and 12 bases lay between the germline ends. CDR3 length equals 16 residues. CDR3 residues: CASSPSRPSGANVLTF. The CDR3, as DNA: TGTGCCAGCTCACCATCAAGACCTTCCGGGGCCAACGTCCTGACTTTC.

This clonotype came up a few times. The V gene is TRBV4-3, the J gene TRBJ1-5; possibly TRBD1 for D (5 bases). The CDR3 consists of 16 residues. Germline V lookup: CDR1 LGHNA, CDR2 YSLEER. Trimming cost V 0 bases and J 0 bases, with 9 bases left between them. In nucleotides, the CDR3 is TGCGCCAGCAGCCAAGATCCGACAGTTAGCAATCAGCCCCAGCATTTT. Translated: CASSQDPTVSNQPQHF.

The chain recombines TRBV12-3 or TRBV12-4 with TRBJ2-3; TRBD2 aligns across 8 bases. V gave up 3 bases and J gave up 4 bases; unmatched junction bases: 3. This CDR3 has 14 residues. The CDR3 DNA is TGTGCCAGCAGTTTTCGGGGGGGCCCAGATACGCAGTATTTT. Its translation is CASSFRGGPDTQYF.

This clonotype was observed at least ten times. J is TRBJ2-2 and V is TRBV29-1; TRBD2 is a possible D gene (6 bases). The CDR3 runs 12 residues. Trimming cost V 4 bases and J 4 bases, with 7 bases left between them. Germline loops: CDR1 SQVTM, CDR2 ANQGSEA. The CDR3 sequence: CSVGAGTGELFF. The CDR3 DNA sequence: TGCAGCGTTGGAGCGGGCACCGGGGAGCTGTTTTTT.

The rearrangement links TRBV20-1 to TRBJ2-7; tentatively, D is TRBD1 (6 bases). Per germline, CDR1 DFQATT and CDR2 SNEGSKA (reference sequence). This CDR3 region has 13 residues. V was trimmed by 5 bases and J by 4 bases, leaving 15 bases between them. As DNA, the CDR3 is TGCAGTGCTGGTTCCCGTAGGGGGTACGAGCAGTACTTC. It is translated as CSAGSRRGYEQYF.

The J gene is TRBJ2-5, the V gene TRBV7-9; perhaps TRBD1 as D (6 bases). Trimming took off 1 base at V and 4 bases at J, with 10 bases between the two ends. The V gene's germline CDR1 is SEHNR and CDR2 FQNEAQ (reference sequence). CDR3 length equals 14 residues. The DNA of the CDR3 is TGTGCCAGCAGCTTAGTGGGCAGGGGAGAGACCCAGTACTTC. As protein: CASSLVGRGETQYF.

The chain couples TRBV12-3 or TRBV12-4 to TRBJ2-4; D perhaps matches TRBD2 (5 bases). Trimming took off 3 bases at V and 6 bases at J, with 21 bases between the two ends. This CDR3 region has 17 residues. This CDR3 reads CASSFSLRVRGGNIQYF. CDR3 sequence (DNA): TGTGCCAGCAGTTTCTCGCTGAGGGTCCGAGGTGGAAACATTCAGTACTTC.

Only a few counts were recorded for this clonotype. The rearrangement links TRBV5-8 to TRBJ2-1, with TRBD1 matching 8 bases. Germline values: CDR1 SGHTS, CDR2 YDEGEE. The CDR3 covers 14 residues. J lost 4 bases, V lost 9 bases, and 9 bases had no gene match. The CDR3 reads CAMRPGTGYNEQFF. CDR3 sequence (DNA): TGTGCCATGAGGCCCGGGACAGGATACAATGAGCAGTTCTTC.

This clonotype showed up many times. This rearrangement joins TRBV10-3 to TRBJ2-3; 8 positions agree with TRBD1. The germline V gene has CDR1 ENHRY and CDR2 SYGVKD. CDR3 length: 14 residues. V lost 6 bases and J lost 3; bases outside the gene matches: 5. CDR3 sequence: CAIRLQGATDTQYF. Written as DNA, the CDR3 is TGTGCCATCAGGCTCCAGGGGGCTACAGATACGCAGTATTTT.

This clonotype has more than one count but fewer than ten. This sequence joins TRBV5-1 and TRBJ2-5; 8 bases fit TRBD2. The CDR3 runs to 15 residues. CDR1 is SGHRS, CDR2 YFSETQ, per germline. Trimming removed 0 bases from V and 5 bases from J; junction bases left unmatched: 6. For the CDR3, the DNA is TGCGCCAGCAGCTTGGTAATAGCGGGATCGGAGACCCAGTACTTC. It specifies CASSLVIAGSETQYF.

This clonotype was counted a few times. The rearrangement links TRBV12-3 or TRBV12-4 to TRBJ2-3; D is unclear. Trimming took off 10 bases at V and 7 bases at J, with 3 bases between the two ends. The CDR3 sequence is 8 residues long. Here the CDR3 DNA reads TGTGCCAACCATACGCAGTATTTT. This gives the protein CANHTQYF.

The chain has TRBV6-5 and TRBJ1-6; unclear D gene. CDR3 size: 14 residues. Trimming removed 0 bases at V and 8 bases at J, with 8 bases between. CDR1 is MNHEY and CDR2 is SVGAGI in the germline V gene. The CDR3 region is CASSYSISDSPLHF. CDR3 DNA sequence: TGTGCCAGCAGTTACTCGATTTCAGATTCACCCCTCCACTTT.

The rearrangement joins TRBV7-9 to TRBJ2-2, with TRBD2 matching 14 bases. Germline assignment: CDR1 SEHNR and CDR2 FQNEAQ (reference sequence). The CDR3 extends over 16 amino acids. Germline trimming cut 5 bases from V and 7 bases from J; bases unmatched to any gene: 6. DNA of the CDR3: TGTGCCAGCAGCCATCCGGGACTAGCGGGAGACGGGGAGCTGTTTTTT. Translation gives CASSHPGLAGDGELFF.

The V and J genes are TRBV7-2 and TRBJ1-5, with D unclear. V dropped 2 bases and J dropped 0 bases, with 8 bases sitting between them. Germline V gene lookup returns CDR1 SGHTA and CDR2 FQGNSA. This CDR3 comprises 15 residues. The CDR3 DNA reads as TGTGCCAGCAGCTTAAGGAGGACTAGCAATCAGCCCCAGCATTTT. It is translated as CASSLRRTSNQPQHF. Together with reference TRBV7-2 and TRBJ1-5, the CDR3 gives the full variable domain: GAGVSQSPSNKVTEKGKDVELRCDPISGHTALYWYRQSLGQGLEFLIYFQGNSAPDKSGLPSDRFSAERTGGSVSTLTIQRTQQEDSAVYLCASSLRRTSNQPQHFGDGTRLSIL.

On this clonotype: Being one base from a much bigger clone, this may be a read error. The final CDR3 position lacks the conserved phenylalanine or tryptophan, pointing to a likely read error. The genes are TRBV9 and TRBJ2-3; no clear D. CDR1 and CDR2 (germline): SGDLS, YYNGEE. V was trimmed by 0 bases and J by 0 bases, leaving 11 bases between them. The CDR3 is 16 residues long. The CDR3: CASSVGDEMSTDTQYY. CDR3 nucleotide sequence: TGTGCCAGCAGCGTAGGCGACGAGATGAGCACAGATACGCAGTATTAT.

The rearrangement uses TRBV4-2 and TRBJ2-5; maybe TRBD2 (6 bases). The V end was cut by 0 bases, the J end by 7 bases, with 24 bases between. From germline, CDR1 is LGHNA and CDR2 YNFKEQ. The CDR3 has 18 residues. For the CDR3, the DNA is TGTGCCAGCAGCCAAGACATGGTTCCTCCAACTAGCTTCGGGACCCAGTACTTC. This encodes CASSQDMVPPTSFGTQYF.

The chain combines TRBV20-1 with TRBJ2-1, with 9 bases lining up with TRBD2. This CDR3 spans 15 amino acids. Germline V gene data show CDR1 as DFQATT and CDR2 as SNEGSKA (reference sequence). V trimming: 3 bases; J trimming: 7 bases; junction bases outside the gene matches: 10. CDR3 amino acids: CSARGNRAGGNEQFF. DNA for the CDR3: TGCAGTGCTAGGGGTAATCGGGCGGGAGGGAATGAGCAGTTCTTC.

This clonotype was found many times. The rearrangement joins TRBV5-1 to TRBJ2-5, with D uncertain. This CDR3 has 12 amino acids. The V end was cut by 3 bases, the J end by 4 bases, with 7 bases between. Germline V lookup: CDR1 SGHRS, CDR2 YFSETQ. The CDR3 sequence is CASSYTLETQYF. In nucleotides, the CDR3 is TGCGCCAGCAGCTATACCTTAGAGACCCAGTACTTC.